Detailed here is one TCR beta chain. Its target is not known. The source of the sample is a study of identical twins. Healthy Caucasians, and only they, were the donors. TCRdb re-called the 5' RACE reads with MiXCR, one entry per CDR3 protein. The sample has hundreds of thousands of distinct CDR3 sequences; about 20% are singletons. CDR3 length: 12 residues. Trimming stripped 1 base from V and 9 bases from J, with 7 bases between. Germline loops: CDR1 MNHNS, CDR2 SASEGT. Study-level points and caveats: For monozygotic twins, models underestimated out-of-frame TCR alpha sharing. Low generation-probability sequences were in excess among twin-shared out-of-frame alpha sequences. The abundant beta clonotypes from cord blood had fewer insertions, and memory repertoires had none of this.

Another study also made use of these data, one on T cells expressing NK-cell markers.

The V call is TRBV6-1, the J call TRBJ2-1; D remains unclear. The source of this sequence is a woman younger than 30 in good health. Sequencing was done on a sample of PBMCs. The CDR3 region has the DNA TGTGCCAGCAGTGAAGACGTCGGTGAGCAGTTCTTC. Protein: CASSEDVGEQFF.